Listed below are T cell receptor beta chains from one sample, sequenced in a study of response to subunit inactivated influenza vaccine. TCRdb independently ran MiXCR on the RT-PCR reads; one entry per CDR3 protein. The table has about 480,000 distinct CDR3 sequences, about 25% seen once. Source: CD4+ T cells sorted from PBMCs, taken 4 to 6 days after vaccination. The source is a man in his forties or fifties who received an inactivated influenza vaccine. CDR3s include the opening cysteine and the closing phenylalanine or tryptophan. A D gene is named only where the DNA matches it firmly. Size is omitted from some rows. Given values are once, few, many or a class for expanded clones.

v_gene,abundance,j_gene,d_gene,CDR3aa,CDR3nt
TRBV20-1,NA,TRBJ2-7,NA,CSARPGSSYEQYF,TGCAGTGCTCGACCCGGATCGTCCTACGAGCAGTACTTC
TRBV5-1,few,TRBJ2-6,NA,CASSLDSLQSGANVLTF,TGCGCCAGCAGCTTGGACAGCTTACAGTCTGGGGCCAACGTCCTGACTTTC
TRBV3-1,few,TRBJ2-7,TRBD2,CASSHSGSEQYF,TGTGCCAGCAGCCACAGCGGGAGCGAGCAGTACTTC
TRBV7-6,few,TRBJ2-2,TRBD2,CASSPRTSGGPRGTGELFF,TGTGCCAGCAGCCCCCGGACTAGCGGGGGGCCCAGAGGCACCGGGGAGCTGTTTTTT
TRBV14,few,TRBJ2-1,NA,CASSQDPRSDEQFF,TGTGCCAGCAGCCAAGATCCCCGATCTGATGAGCAGTTCTTC
TRBV27,NA,TRBJ2-1,TRBD2,CASSFTGLEQFF,TGTGCCAGCAGTTTTACGGGACTAGAGCAGTTCTTC
TRBV7-9,NA,TRBJ2-7,TRBD1,CASVASGTGGMYEQYF,TGTGCCAGCGTCGCCTCCGGGACAGGGGGCATGTACGAGCAGTACTTC
TRBV29-1,NA,TRBJ2-7,TRBD1,CSVGQGLYEQYF,TGCAGCGTGGGACAGGGGTTATACGAGCAGTACTTC
TRBV29-1,NA,TRBJ2-5,NA,CSLQSGAETQYF,TGCAGCCTTCAGTCGGGCGCGGAGACCCAGTACTTC
TRBV9,few,TRBJ2-4,TRBD1,CASSVGTGVFPIQYF,TGTGCCAGCAGCGTAGGGACAGGGGTGTTTCCAATTCAGTACTTC
TRBV4-3,few,TRBJ2-5,TRBD2,CASSQDLTGGGHQETQYF,TGCGCCAGCAGCCAAGATCTTACCGGGGGGGGCCACCAAGAGACCCAGTACTTC
TRBV4-1,NA,TRBJ2-3,NA,CASSQDMGNSASGDTQYF,TGCGCCAGCAGCCAAGATATGGGAAATAGCGCGTCGGGAGATACGCAGTATTTT
TRBV4-2,NA,TRBJ2-1,TRBD2,CASSLSSGGSSYNEQFF,TGTGCCAGCAGCCTCTCTAGCGGGGGAAGCTCCTACAATGAGCAGTTCTTC
TRBV5-1,NA,TRBJ2-3,NA,CASSSRDTDTQYF,TGCGCCAGCAGTTCCAGGGACACAGATACGCAGTATTTT
TRBV11-2,few,TRBJ2-3,NA,CASSADSTDTQYF,TGTGCCAGCAGCGCAGACAGTACAGATACGCAGTATTTT
TRBV6-1,few,TRBJ2-7,NA,CASSPGGRYEQYF,TGTGCCAGCAGCCCCGGGGGCCGCTACGAGCAGTACTTC
TRBV6-1,NA,TRBJ2-5,TRBD2,CASSEAELAGETQYF,TGTGCCAGCAGTGAAGCTGAACTAGCGGGAGAGACCCAGTACTTC
TRBV14,once,TRBJ2-7,TRBD2,CASSPRPGSGSLGRSYEQYF,TGTGCCAGCAGCCCTCGGCCGGGTAGCGGGAGCTTGGGCAGGTCCTACGAGCAGTACTTC
TRBV5-1,NA,TRBJ2-5,TRBD1,CASSYTGVLGETQYF,TGCGCCAGCAGCTACACAGGGGTCCTCGGGGAGACCCAGTACTTC
TRBV7-2,NA,TRBJ2-1,NA,CASSLWGVPEQFF,TGTGCCAGCAGCTTATGGGGAGTCCCTGAGCAGTTCTTC
TRBV10-3,NA,TRBJ2-3,TRBD2,CAISEGLAGNTDTQYF,TGTGCCATCAGTGAGGGTCTAGCGGGGAACACAGATACGCAGTATTTT
TRBV5-1,few,TRBJ2-2,NA,CASNAQGTNTGELFF,TGCGCCAGCAATGCTCAGGGCACGAACACCGGGGAGCTGTTTTTT
TRBV27,NA,TRBJ1-5,NA,CASSDRVSRPQHF,TGTGCCAGTTCGGACCGCGTTAGTAGGCCCCAGCATTTT
TRBV28,NA,TRBJ1-1,TRBD1,CASSRGSGTGNTEAFF,TGTGCCAGCAGCAGAGGATCCGGGACAGGGAACACTGAAGCTTTCTTT
TRBV10-3,few,TRBJ2-1,NA,CAISDERAGEQFF,TGTGCCATCAGTGATGAGAGGGCAGGCGAGCAGTTCTTC
TRBV6-1,NA,TRBJ2-2,TRBD1,CASSEALGGNTGELFF,TGTGCCAGCAGTGAAGCACTAGGGGGCAACACCGGGGAGCTGTTTTTT
TRBV12-3/TRBV12-4,many,TRBJ2-1,NA,CASSSREFSYNEQFF,TGTGCCAGCAGTTCCCGAGAGTTCTCCTACAATGAGCAGTTCTTC
TRBV5-1,few,TRBJ2-3,NA,CASSATPPSTDTQYF,TGCGCCAGCAGCGCTACTCCCCCTAGCACAGATACGCAGTATTTT
TRBV28,few,TRBJ2-1,TRBD2,CASSPLSGRVNYNEQFF,TGTGCCAGCAGCCCCTTGAGCGGGAGAGTTAACTACAATGAGCAGTTCTTC
TRBV7-9,few,TRBJ2-5,NA,CASRPGPGRSEETQYF,TGTGCCAGCAGGCCTGGTCCAGGGAGATCGGAAGAGACCCAGTACTTC
TRBV6-2/TRBV6-3,once,TRBJ2-1,TRBD2,CASSSLAGGNEQFF,TGTGCCAGCAGTTCACTAGCGGGGGGTAATGAGCAGTTCTTC
TRBV5-1,few,TRBJ1-1,NA,CASSLAGASTEAFF,TGCGCCAGCAGCTTGGCGGGAGCCAGCACTGAAGCTTTCTTT
TRBV20-1,once,TRBJ2-7,NA,CSAYNPSRRGYEQYF,TGCAGTGCTTACAACCCGTCCCGTAGGGGCTACGAGCAGTACTTC
TRBV5-1,few,TRBJ2-7,TRBD1,CASSTGTASYEQYF,TGCGCCAGCAGCACAGGGACAGCATCCTACGAGCAGTACTTC
TRBV7-9,NA,TRBJ1-1,TRBD1,CASSWGQGARDTEAFF,TGTGCCAGCAGCTGGGGACAGGGGGCGCGGGACACTGAAGCTTTCTTT
TRBV5-6,few,TRBJ2-1,TRBD2,CASRPQKAGGWNEQFF,TGTGCCAGCAGACCTCAAAAGGCGGGAGGGTGGAATGAGCAGTTCTTC
TRBV5-1,many,TRBJ1-5,NA,CASSPDSLNQPQHF,TGCGCCAGCAGCCCGGACAGCCTGAATCAGCCCCAGCATTTT